Listed here are 23 T cell receptor beta chains from one sample, sequenced in a study of vaccination effects on CD4 cells after COVID-19. Profiled with immunoSEQ multiplex PCR; TCRdb holds only in-frame clones, not every one. Of tens of thousands of clones in the sample, 72% were seen once. Antigen-specific CD4+ T cell clonotypes were called by their expansion after viral peptide-pool culture in ViraFEST. It was after approximately 11 days of culture that CD4+ T cells were isolated. Subjects were given two BNT162b2 or mRNA-1273 vaccine doses. These TCRs' antigens remain unknown. Sequencing used CD4+ T cells from PBMCs cultured with HCoV-229E spike peptides, obtained after COVID-19 vaccination. These receptor sequences come from a human donor who received a COVID-19 vaccine.

The chain carries TRBV29-1 and TRBJ2-7, with D tentatively TRBD1 (5 bases). Deletions cut 2 bases from V and 1 base from J, with 12 bases between. Germline CDR1 is SQVTM and CDR2 is ANQGSEA. The length of the CDR3 is 14 residues. This chain's CDR3 is CSVETPGQSYEQYF. CDR3 nucleotides: TGCAGCGTTGAAACGCCCGGACAATCCTACGAGCAGTACTTC.

This clone was counted between two and nine times. This rearrangement joins TRBV30 to TRBJ1-4, with a possible D match to TRBD1 (6 bases). The CDR3 runs to 15 residues. Germline V CDR1 and CDR2: GTSNPN, SVGIG (reference sequence). V was clipped by 0 bases and J by 7 bases, with 15 bases between them. The CDR3 DNA sequence: TGTGCCTGGAGTGTACTGGGGGGCGGGGGTGAAAAACTGTTTTTT. This encodes CAWSVLGGGGEKLFF.

V is TRBV13 and J is TRBJ2-7, with 9 bases matching TRBD2. Germline lookup yields CDR1 PRHDT and CDR2 FYEKMQ (reference sequence). Trimming at V came to 5 bases and at J to 2 bases, leaving 13 bases not matched to a gene. This CDR3 is 17 amino acids long. As DNA, the CDR3 is TGTGCCAGCAGCCCCGGGAGGGTTGCGGGAGGGCCCTACGAGCAGTACTTC. Encoded protein: CASSPGRVAGGPYEQYF.

V usage is TRBV3-1 (or the pseudogene TRBV3-2) and J usage is TRBJ1-2; tentatively, D is TRBD1 (6 bases). Looked up from germline, CDR1 is LGHDT and CDR2 is YNNKEL (reference sequence). The V gene lost 1 base and the J gene lost 5 bases, with 14 bases spanning the gap. The CDR3 is 15 amino acids. CDR3: CASSQVPGVGYGYTF. CDR3 DNA: TGTGCCAGCAGCCAAGTGCCAGGGGTTGGGTATGGCTACACCTTC.

This clone was picked up a small number of times. J is TRBJ1-1 and V is TRBV4-2; D call uncertain. V lost 4 bases, J lost 3 bases, and 21 bases lay in between. Germline CDR1 and CDR2: LGHNA and YNFKEQ. The CDR3 loop spans 17 amino acids. CDR3 nucleotide sequence: TGTGCCAGCAGCCCCGACCAATCGACAAGGTGGTACACTGAAGCTTTCTTT. Its translation: CASSPDQSTRWYTEAFF.

The V call is TRBV27, the J call TRBJ2-3; 9 bases align to TRBD1. Losses at the gene ends were 8 bases for V and 1 base for J; bases not matched to a gene: 7. The germline V gene has CDR1 MNHEY and CDR2 SMNVEV (reference sequence). The CDR3 consists of 15 residues. For the CDR3, the DNA is TGTGCCAGCGGGCCCAGGACAGGGGGCACAGATACGCAGTATTTT. Translated, it gives CASGPRTGGTDTQYF.

The chain recombines TRBV29-1 with TRBJ1-1; D remains ambiguous. The CDR3 covers 13 residues. Germline V gene sequence: CDR1 SQVTM, CDR2 ANQGSEA. The V and J ends lost 4 bases and 5 bases respectively, with 14 bases between them. CDR3 DNA: TGCAGCGTTGGGGGAACCCTCCGGACTGAAGCTTTCTTT. Amino acids: CSVGGTLRTEAFF.

The chain couples TRBV12-3 or TRBV12-4 to TRBJ2-5; possible D gene TRBD2, 6 bases. V was cut by 6 bases and J by 7 bases, with 9 bases left in between. The CDR3 runs 11 residues. The CDR3 DNA is TGTGCCAGCAGCATGGGGGGGACCCAGTACTTC. Translated, it gives CASSMGGTQYF.

The chain is built from TRBV25-1 and TRBJ2-5; D may be TRBD2 (6 bases). The CDR3 is 14 amino acids. Trimming took 3 bases from V and 5 from J, leaving 13 bases between them. Germline lookup yields CDR1 MGHDK and CDR2 SYGVNS. The CDR3 DNA sequence: TGTGCCAGCAGTGAGGGACTCCGGGGCGAGACCCAGTACTTC. Translation gives CASSEGLRGETQYF.

The gene calls are TRBV5-8 and TRBJ2-1; 7 bases are shared with TRBD2. J lost 12 bases, V lost 4 bases, and 13 bases had no gene match. The germline gives CDR1 SGHTS, CDR2 YDEGEE. CDR3 length equals 14 residues. The CDR3 loop reads CASSHTLRELGQFF. CDR3 DNA sequence: TGTGCCAGCAGCCATACCCTGCGGGAGTTAGGGCAGTTCTTC.

The chain carries TRBV7-8 and TRBJ1-1; no firm D call. This CDR3 has 15 amino acids. V gave up 4 bases and J gave up 1 base, with 13 bases separating them. Germline CDR1 SGHVS, CDR2 FQNEAQ. The CDR3 DNA follows: TGTGCCAGCAGCTCTAGGAGGTTTTCGAACACTGAAGCTTTCTTT. Its protein product is CASSSRRFSNTEAFF.

J is TRBJ2-7 and V is TRBV5-1; TRBD1 might be the D (6 bases). The germline V and J ends were trimmed by 4 bases and 0 bases, with 14 bases remaining between them. The CDR3 loop spans 15 amino acids. From germline, CDR1 is SGHRS and CDR2 YFSETQ. CDR3 DNA: TGCGCCAGCAGCCCGTCCGGGACATTCTCCTACGAGCAGTACTTC. Amino acids: CASSPSGTFSYEQYF.

This chain uses TRBV29-1 with TRBJ1-3, with D hard to call. Germline CDR1 SQVTM, CDR2 ANQGSEA. V dropped 2 bases and J dropped 0 bases, with 8 bases sitting between them. CDR3 length equals 14 residues. The CDR3 region is CSVEYGLSGNTIYF. The CDR3 DNA sequence: TGCAGCGTTGAATATGGACTCTCTGGAAACACCATATATTTT.

J is TRBJ1-1 and V is TRBV10-1, with D possibly matching TRBD1 (6 bases). This CDR3 spans 13 amino acids. V was pared by 2 bases and J by 11 bases, with 15 bases between. Germline-derived CDR1 and CDR2 are WNHNN and SYGVQD (reference sequence). In DNA, the CDR3 is TGCGCCAGCAGTGAGAACAACAGGGAGGGGGCTTTCTTT. Amino acids: CASSENNREGAFF.

CDR3 coding DNA: TGCGCCAGCAGTACCCTGGATTTCGATGAGCAGTTCTTC. Amino acid sequence: CASSTLDFDEQFF. The chain joins TRBV5-1 to TRBJ2-1; no clear D gene. The V gene lost 5 bases and the J gene lost 8 bases, with 14 bases spanning the gap. The germline V gene has CDR1 SGHRS and CDR2 YFSETQ. CDR3 length: 13 residues.

The V and J genes are TRBV6-5 and TRBJ2-6; D is unclear. The CDR3 covers 16 residues. Germline V gives CDR1 MNHEY, CDR2 SVGAGI. Trimming removed 0 bases from V and 2 bases from J, with 8 bases in between. CDR3 region: CASSYSRRAGANVLTF. CDR3 nucleotides: TGTGCCAGCAGTTACTCTAGAAGGGCTGGGGCCAACGTCCTGACTTTC.

This clone was seen more than once but under ten times. V is TRBV27 and J is TRBJ1-2; 8 bases agree with TRBD1. Trimming at V came to 5 bases and at J to 4 bases, leaving 6 bases not matched to a gene. CDR3 length equals 14 residues. Per the germline V gene, CDR1 is MNHEY and CDR2 is SMNVEV (reference sequence). The CDR3: CASSADRAAYGYTF. In DNA, the CDR3 is TGTGCCAGCAGTGCGGACAGGGCGGCCTATGGCTACACCTTC.

V gene TRBV18 combines with J gene TRBJ1-4; tentative D call: TRBD1 (5 bases). CDR1 is KGHSH, CDR2 LQKENI, per germline. The V end lost 3 bases, the J end lost 8 bases, and 7 bases lay between the germline ends. CDR3 size: 12 residues. As DNA, the CDR3 is TGTGCCAGCTCACCGGGACGGGAAAAACTGTTTTTT. Protein product: CASSPGREKLFF.

The chain is built from TRBV5-1 and TRBJ1-2; D perhaps matches TRBD1 (6 bases). The germline V gene encodes CDR1 SGHRS and CDR2 YFSETQ. The V and J ends lost 3 bases and 3 bases respectively, with 6 bases between them. The CDR3 sequence is 12 residues long. CDR3 region: CASSSGDYGYTF. The CDR3 coding sequence is TGCGCCAGCAGCTCAGGGGACTATGGCTACACCTTC.

V and J are TRBV2 and TRBJ2-1; no reliable D call. Germline V gene sequence: CDR1 SNHLY, CDR2 FYNNEI. CDR3 length equals 12 residues. V dropped 2 bases and J dropped 6 bases, with 5 bases sitting between them. The CDR3 DNA reads TGTGCCAGCAGTGAAAGGGTCAATGAGCAGTTCTTC. Its translation is CASSERVNEQFF.

This clone was detected a few times. The V and J genes are TRBV2 and TRBJ2-2, with 7 bases fitting TRBD1. The CDR3 runs to 15 residues. Germline V lookup: CDR1 SNHLY, CDR2 FYNNEI. Losses at the gene ends were 6 bases for V and 1 base for J; bases not matched to a gene: 5. CDR3 coding DNA: TGTGCCAGCAGCCCCCAGGGGGAGAACACCGGGGAGCTGTTTTTT. The encoded protein is CASSPQGENTGELFF.

V is TRBV19 and J is TRBJ2-7; maybe TRBD1 (6 bases). Deletions cut 5 bases from V and 5 bases from J, with 13 bases between. Germline loops: CDR1 LNHDA, CDR2 SQIVND (reference sequence). The CDR3 is 13 residues long. This chain's CDR3 is CASSPTNRDEQYF. DNA of the CDR3: TGTGCCAGTAGTCCGACGAACAGGGACGAGCAGTACTTC.

J is TRBJ2-5 and V is TRBV5-4; tentative D call: TRBD2 (5 bases). CDR3 length equals 14 residues. Trimming shortened V by 1 base and J by 5 bases, and 12 bases separated the two germline ends. The germline V gene encodes CDR1 SGHNT and CDR2 YYREEE (reference sequence). The CDR3 DNA reads TGTGCCAGCAGCTTGCTGTCGGACTCGGAGACCCAGTACTTC. This gives the protein CASSLLSDSETQYF.